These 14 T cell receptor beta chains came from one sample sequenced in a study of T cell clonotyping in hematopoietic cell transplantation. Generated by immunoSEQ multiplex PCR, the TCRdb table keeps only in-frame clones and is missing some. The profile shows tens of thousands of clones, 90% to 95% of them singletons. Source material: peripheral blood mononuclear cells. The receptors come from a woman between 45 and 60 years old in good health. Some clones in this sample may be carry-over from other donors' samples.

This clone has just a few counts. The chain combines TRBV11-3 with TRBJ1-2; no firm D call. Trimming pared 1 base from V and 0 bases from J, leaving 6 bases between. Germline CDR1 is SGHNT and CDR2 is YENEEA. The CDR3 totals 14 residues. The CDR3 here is CASSLGLSNYGYTF. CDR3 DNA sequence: TGTGCCAGCAGCTTAGGGCTCTCTAACTATGGCTACACCTTC.

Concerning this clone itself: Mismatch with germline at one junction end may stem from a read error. Here the CDR3 reads CSVGVEPAF. CDR3 sequence (DNA): TGCAGCGTTGGAGTGGAACCGGCGTTT. V usage is TRBV29-1 and J usage is TRBJ1-2; D is unresolved. CDR1 SQVTM and CDR2 ANQGSEA come from the germline V gene. The CDR3 totals 9 residues.

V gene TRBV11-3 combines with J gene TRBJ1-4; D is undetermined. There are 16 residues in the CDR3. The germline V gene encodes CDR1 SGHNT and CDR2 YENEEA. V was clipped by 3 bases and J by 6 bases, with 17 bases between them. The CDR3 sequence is CASSLGATGSDEKLFF. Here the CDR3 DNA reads TGTGCCAGCAGCTTGGGTGCTACGGGGAGTGATGAAAAACTGTTTTTT. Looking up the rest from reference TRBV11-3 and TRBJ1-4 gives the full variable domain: EAGVVQSPRYKIIEKKQPVAFWCNPISGHNTLYWYLQNLGQGPELLIRYENEEAVDDSQLPKDRFSAERLKGVDSTLKIQPAELGDSAVYLCASSLGATGSDEKLFFGSGTQLSVL.

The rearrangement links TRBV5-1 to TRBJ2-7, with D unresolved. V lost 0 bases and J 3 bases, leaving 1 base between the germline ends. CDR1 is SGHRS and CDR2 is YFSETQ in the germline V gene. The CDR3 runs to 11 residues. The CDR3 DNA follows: TGCGCCAGCAGCTTGGACTACGAGCAGTACTTC. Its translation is CASSLDYEQYF. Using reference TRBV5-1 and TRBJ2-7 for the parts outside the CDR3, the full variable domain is KAGVTQTPRYLIKTRGQQVTLSCSPISGHRSVSWYQQTPGQGLQFLFEYFSETQRNKGNFPGRFSGRQFSNSRSEMNVSTLELGDSALYLCASSLDYEQYFGPGTRLTVT.

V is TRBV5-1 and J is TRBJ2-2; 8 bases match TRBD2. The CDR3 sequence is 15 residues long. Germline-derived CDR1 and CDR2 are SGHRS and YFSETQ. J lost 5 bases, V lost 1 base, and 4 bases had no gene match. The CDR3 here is CASSLSGGQTGELFF. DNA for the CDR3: TGCGCCAGCAGCTTGAGCGGGGGCCAAACCGGGGAGCTGTTTTTT. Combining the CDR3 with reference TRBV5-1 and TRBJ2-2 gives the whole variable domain KAGVTQTPRYLIKTRGQQVTLSCSPISGHRSVSWYQQTPGQGLQFLFEYFSETQRNKGNFPGRFSGRQFSNSRSEMNVSTLELGDSALYLCASSLSGGQTGELFFGEGSRLTVL.

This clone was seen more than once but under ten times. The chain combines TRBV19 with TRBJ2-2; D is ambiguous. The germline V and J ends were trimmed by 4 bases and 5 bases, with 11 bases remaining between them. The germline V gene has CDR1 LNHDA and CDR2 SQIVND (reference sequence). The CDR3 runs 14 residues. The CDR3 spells CASSTLATTGELFF. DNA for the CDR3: TGTGCCAGTAGTACCCTCGCCACGACCGGGGAGCTGTTTTTT.

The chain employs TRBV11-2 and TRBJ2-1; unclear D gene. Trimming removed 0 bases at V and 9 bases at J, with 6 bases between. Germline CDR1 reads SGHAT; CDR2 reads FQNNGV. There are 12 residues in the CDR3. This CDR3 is CASSLDLGEQFF. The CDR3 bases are TGTGCCAGCAGCTTAGACCTGGGTGAGCAGTTCTTC.

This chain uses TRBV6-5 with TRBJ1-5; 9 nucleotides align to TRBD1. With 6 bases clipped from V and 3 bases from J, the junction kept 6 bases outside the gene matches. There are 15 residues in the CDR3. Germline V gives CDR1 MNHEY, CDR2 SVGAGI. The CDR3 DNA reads TGTGCCAGCAGCGCCGGGACAGGGAACAATCAGCCCCAGCATTTT. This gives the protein CASSAGTGNNQPQHF.

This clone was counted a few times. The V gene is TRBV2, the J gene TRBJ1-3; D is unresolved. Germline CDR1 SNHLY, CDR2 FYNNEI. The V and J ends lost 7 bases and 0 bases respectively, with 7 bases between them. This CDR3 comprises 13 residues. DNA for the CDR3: TGTGCCAGCACAAAGGGCTCTGGAAACACCATATATTTT. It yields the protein CASTKGSGNTIYF.

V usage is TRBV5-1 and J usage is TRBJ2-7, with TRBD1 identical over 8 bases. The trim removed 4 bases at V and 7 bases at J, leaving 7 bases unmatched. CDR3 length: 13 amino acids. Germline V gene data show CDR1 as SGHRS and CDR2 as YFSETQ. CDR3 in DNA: TGCGCCAGCAGCCCGGGGACAGGCTTAGAGCAGTACTTC. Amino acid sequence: CASSPGTGLEQYF. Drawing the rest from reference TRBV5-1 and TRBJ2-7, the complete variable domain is KAGVTQTPRYLIKTRGQQVTLSCSPISGHRSVSWYQQTPGQGLQFLFEYFSETQRNKGNFPGRFSGRQFSNSRSEMNVSTLELGDSALYLCASSPGTGLEQYFGPGTRLTVT.

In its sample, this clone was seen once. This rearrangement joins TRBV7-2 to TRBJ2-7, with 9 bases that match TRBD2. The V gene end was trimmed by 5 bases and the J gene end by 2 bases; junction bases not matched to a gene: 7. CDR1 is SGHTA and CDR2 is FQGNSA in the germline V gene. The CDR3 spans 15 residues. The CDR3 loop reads CASSNRAGGTYEQYF. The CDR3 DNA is TGTGCCAGCAGCAACCGAGCGGGGGGCACCTACGAGCAGTACTTC. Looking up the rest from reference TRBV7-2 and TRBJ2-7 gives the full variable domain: GAGVSQSPSNKVTEKGKDVELRCDPISGHTALYWYRQSLGQGLEFLIYFQGNSAPDKSGLPSDRFSAERTGGSVSTLTIQRTQQEDSAVYLCASSNRAGGTYEQYFGPGTRLTVT.

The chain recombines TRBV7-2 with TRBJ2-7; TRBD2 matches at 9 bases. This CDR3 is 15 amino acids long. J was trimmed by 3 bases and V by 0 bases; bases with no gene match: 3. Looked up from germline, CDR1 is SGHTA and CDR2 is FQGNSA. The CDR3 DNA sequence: TGTGCCAGCAGCTTAGCGATTAGCGGGGGCTACGAGCAGTACTTC. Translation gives CASSLAISGGYEQYF. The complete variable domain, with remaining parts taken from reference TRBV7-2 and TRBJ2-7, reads GAGVSQSPSNKVTEKGKDVELRCDPISGHTALYWYRQSLGQGLEFLIYFQGNSAPDKSGLPSDRFSAERTGGSVSTLTIQRTQQEDSAVYLCASSLAISGGYEQYFGPGTRLTVT.

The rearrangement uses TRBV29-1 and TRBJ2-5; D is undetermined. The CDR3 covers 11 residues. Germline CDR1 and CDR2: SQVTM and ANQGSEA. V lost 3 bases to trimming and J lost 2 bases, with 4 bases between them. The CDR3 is CSVERQETQYF. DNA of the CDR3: TGCAGCGTTGAGAGGCAAGAGACCCAGTACTTC.

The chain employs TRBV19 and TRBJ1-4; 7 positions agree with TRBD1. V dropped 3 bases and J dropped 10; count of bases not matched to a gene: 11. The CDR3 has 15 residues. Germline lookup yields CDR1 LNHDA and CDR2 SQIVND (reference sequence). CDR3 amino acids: CASSIGTATLGKLFF. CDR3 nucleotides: TGTGCCAGTAGTATCGGGACAGCGACTCTTGGAAAACTGTTTTTT.